This T cell receptor beta chain was retrieved from a study of blood T cell repertoires in COVID-19. Study details: Sources were T cells, B-cell-depleted T cells, or PBMCs; the material itself was cDNA or gDNA.

How the authors handled the data: Cell counts per sample came from amplifying reference gene primers. Measured with immunoSEQ multiplex PCR; TCRdb has only the in-frame clones, and not every one. V and J calls plus clone size are reproduced from that table; the DNA served to infer D and trimming. Altogether fewer than 200,000 clones are present, about 78% being singletons, with the ten largest covering 17%. Living in about 25 US areas, the participants were between roughly 18 and 95 years of age. Participants were placed into cohorts based on the clinical history they reported. V gave up 4 bases and J gave up 2 bases; unmatched junction bases: 17. Germline CDR1 is SGDLS and CDR2 is YYNGEE. The CDR3 consists of 18 residues.

The TCR sequence derives from a woman aged 45 to 65 who had recovered from COVID-19. The sample consisted of PBMCs or T cells enriched from blood (not recorded which). The J gene is TRBJ1-2, the V gene TRBV9; 7 bases line up with TRBD1. In DNA, the CDR3 is TGTGCCAGCAGCCTTAGCCCCTCGGCAGGGGGTGGGAACTATGGCTACACCTTC. It codes for CASSLSPSAGGGNYGYTF.